The T cell receptor beta chain under discussion was sequenced for a study of shared clonotypes between healthy human individuals. Adults of Caucasian background living in Nashville, Tennessee made up all donors. Findings of the study overall: Sampling covered nothing but blood. Tissue TCR repertoires likely differ from those found in blood.

Produced via immunoSEQ multiplex PCR; TCRdb's table is partial and in-frame only. The sample has roughly 500,000 clones, about 85% seen once. Details on this clone: Its matching antigen is unknown.

From germline, CDR1 is SQVTM and CDR2 ANQGSEA. The V gene end was trimmed by 7 bases and the J gene end by 7 bases; junction bases not matched to a gene: 10. The CDR3 sequence is 12 residues long. The chain couples TRBV29-1 to TRBJ2-7; 7 positions agree with TRBD1. The TCR sequence derives from a woman between 35 and 50 years old in good health. Some clones in this sample may be carry-over from other donors' samples. The sequenced sample was PBMCs. The CDR3 sequence: CSGGTDELEQYF. The CDR3 DNA reads TGCAGCGGGGGGACAGACGAACTTGAGCAGTACTTC.